The 30 T cell receptor beta chains below all came from one sample that was sequenced in a study of blood T cells in healthy people across ages. Together with a sample-barcoded 5' primer, a J-beta primer mix was included in a second PCR lasting roughly 6 to 12 cycles. TCRdb reprocessed the 5' RACE reads with MiXCR, giving one entry per CDR3 protein. The table has roughly 800,000 distinct CDR3 sequences, roughly 25% seen once. Separately, the same data were catalogued under a study of T cells of mothers and their children.

The material sequenced was blood. Every receptor here comes from a boy between 10 and 17 years old in good health.

This clonotype was seen only a few times. The V gene is TRBV12-3 or TRBV12-4, the J gene TRBJ2-1, with 14 bases aligning to TRBD2. The CDR3 has 18 residues. V shed 4 bases, J shed 2 bases, and the junction held 7 bases outside the gene matches. The chain's CDR3 is CASSSRGLAGGPYNEQFF. The CDR3 DNA follows: TGTGCCAGCAGTTCCCGCGGACTAGCGGGGGGCCCCTACAATGAGCAGTTCTTC.

This chain joins TRBV6-5 and TRBJ1-5; D is undetermined. The length of the CDR3 is 15 residues. Germline values: CDR1 MNHEY, CDR2 SVGAGI. The V and J ends lost 6 bases and 0 bases respectively, with 12 bases between them. The CDR3 region is CASRWTRYSNQPQHF. The CDR3 DNA is TGTGCCAGCAGGTGGACCCGGTATAGCAATCAGCCCCAGCATTTT.

The chain is built from TRBV29-1 and TRBJ1-1; D is uncertain. Germline V lookup: CDR1 SQVTM, CDR2 ANQGSEA. The CDR3 runs 13 residues. Trimming pared 5 bases from V and 4 bases from J, leaving 14 bases between. The CDR3 sequence: CSVIMRFGTEAFF. The DNA for the CDR3 is TGCAGCGTTATTATGAGGTTCGGCACTGAAGCTTTCTTT.

This clonotype was picked up a small number of times. The chain links TRBV27 to TRBJ2-5; 10 nucleotides align to TRBD1. Judging by the DNA end, TRBJ2-1 fits better; the J call may be wrong. Germline CDR1 reads MNHEY; CDR2 reads SMNVEV (reference sequence). The CDR3 has 14 residues. This chain's CDR3 is CASSPGTGAAEQFF. The CDR3 coding sequence is TGTGCCAGCAGTCCCGGGACAGGGGCCGCTGAGCAGTTCTTC.

This clonotype was seen a handful of times. The V and J genes are TRBV11-2 and TRBJ1-1; 7 bases line up with TRBD1. The CDR3 sequence is 13 residues long. J gave up 11 bases and V 7 bases, and 13 bases lay outside the gene matches. Germline V gene sequence: CDR1 SGHAT, CDR2 FQNNGV. The CDR3 nucleotides are TGTGCCAGCACCCACCCCCCGAAACAGGGGGCTTTCTTT. Encoded protein: CASTHPPKQGAFF.

This chain connects TRBV20-1 to TRBJ1-3; D uncertain. Germline CDR1 and CDR2: DFQATT and SNEGSKA (reference sequence). Trimming took off 3 bases at V and 2 bases at J, with 5 bases between the two ends. The CDR3 has 12 amino acids. This CDR3 is CSARETGNTIYF. As DNA, the CDR3 is TGCAGTGCTAGGGAGACTGGAAACACCATATATTTT.

The chain carries TRBV24-1 and TRBJ2-1; the D gene could be TRBD1 or TRBD2 (5 bases each). Trimming pared 3 bases from V and 5 bases from J, leaving 13 bases between. CDR3 length: 15 residues. Per germline, CDR1 KGHDR and CDR2 SFDVKD. The DNA for the CDR3 is TGTGCCACCAGTGATCCCGGACGGGGCAACAATGAGCAGTTCTTC. It specifies CATSDPGRGNNEQFF.

The chain uses TRBV20-1 and TRBJ2-1; 8 bases map to TRBD2. This CDR3 spans 13 amino acids. The V gene's germline CDR1 is DFQATT and CDR2 SNEGSKA (reference sequence). The trim removed 4 bases at V and 4 bases at J, leaving 3 bases unmatched. The CDR3 here is CSAILADYNEQFF. CDR3 DNA: TGCAGTGCTATACTAGCGGATTACAATGAGCAGTTCTTC.

The sample holds a few counts of this clonotype. V is TRBV29-1 and J is TRBJ2-5, with no clear D. Deletions cut 6 bases from V and 1 base from J, with 15 bases between. The V gene's germline CDR1 is SQVTM and CDR2 ANQGSEA. This CDR3 has 14 residues. CDR3 DNA sequence: TGCAGCGTGCTGCTCGGGCAGCTCCAAGAGACCCAGTACTTC. Its translation: CSVLLGQLQETQYF.

This clonotype has a handful of counts. The chain links TRBV7-9 to TRBJ1-1, with D tentatively TRBD1 (5 bases). This CDR3 is built from 15 residues. Germline CDR1 reads SEHNR; CDR2 reads FQNEAQ (reference sequence). V was cut by 6 bases and J by 1 base, with 15 bases left in between. The CDR3 protein is CASSSRQNSNTEAFF. The CDR3 nucleotides read TGTGCCAGCAGTTCCAGACAGAACTCGAACACTGAAGCTTTCTTT.

This clonotype has more than one count but fewer than ten. In nucleotides, the CDR3 is TGTGCCAGCAGTTTAGCGGCGTTGGCGGGTGGAAATGAAAAACTGTTTTTT. Protein product: CASSLAALAGGNEKLFF. The chain is built from TRBV12-3 or TRBV12-4 and TRBJ1-4; D gene uncertain. Trimming took 0 bases from V and 5 from J, leaving 16 bases between them. This CDR3 spans 17 amino acids.

At least ten counts were recorded for this clonotype. The chain combines TRBV12-3 or TRBV12-4 with TRBJ2-5; 8 bases align to TRBD2. Germline trimming cut 3 bases from V and 4 bases from J; bases unmatched to any gene: 7. This CDR3 contains 15 residues. For the CDR3, the DNA is TGTGCCAGCAGTTTGGCGGGGGGTGCCCGAGAGACCCAGTACTTC. Translation gives CASSLAGGARETQYF.

The chain joins TRBV7-9 to TRBJ2-7; TRBD1 matches 9 bases. Germline lookup yields CDR1 SEHNR and CDR2 FQNEAQ (reference sequence). This CDR3 has 14 amino acids. V lost 2 bases, J lost 6 bases, and 5 bases stayed unmatched. CDR3 in amino acids: CASSLLGQGGEQYF. In nucleotides, the CDR3 is TGTGCCAGCAGCTTATTGGGACAGGGCGGCGAGCAGTACTTC. Supplemented by reference TRBV7-9 and TRBJ2-7, the full variable domain reads DTGVSQNPRHKITKRGQNVTFRCDPISEHNRLYWYRQTLGQGPEFLTYFQNEAQLEKSRLLSDRFSAERPKGSFSTLEIQRTEQGDSAMYLCASSLLGQGGEQYFGPGTRLTVT.

The chain joins TRBV18 to TRBJ2-3, with a weak D call TRBD2 (6 bases). Germline lookup yields CDR1 KGHSH and CDR2 LQKENI. The CDR3 length is 17 residues. Trimming pared 10 bases from V and 4 bases from J, leaving 27 bases between. The CDR3 spells CATIDQEGTQRADTQYF. As DNA, the CDR3 is TGTGCCACCATCGACCAAGAGGGGACTCAGCGCGCAGATACGCAGTATTTT.

V is TRBV5-1 and J is TRBJ2-5; TRBD1 might be the D (5 bases). The CDR3 contains 16 residues. The V and J ends lost 3 bases and 4 bases respectively, with 19 bases between them. Germline V gene data show CDR1 as SGHRS and CDR2 as YFSETQ. CDR3 loop: CASSSWGSPLGETQYF. The CDR3 DNA reads TGCGCCAGCAGCTCCTGGGGCTCTCCGCTAGGAGAGACCCAGTACTTC.

The CDR3 DNA reads TGTGCCAGCAGCTTGGGGGGCGCGGTCACCGGGGAGCTGTTTTTT. Residues: CASSLGGAVTGELFF. The chain recombines TRBV7-3 with TRBJ2-2, with D perhaps being TRBD1 or TRBD2 (6 bases each). Germline V gene data show CDR1 as SGHTA and CDR2 as FQGTGA. This CDR3 comprises 15 residues. The ends were cut back, 3 bases at V and 4 bases at J, with 12 bases in the middle.

This clonotype was counted a few times. The V gene is TRBV15, the J gene TRBJ1-1; possible D gene TRBD1, 6 bases. Germline CDR1 is LNHNV and CDR2 is YYDKDF (reference sequence). The germline V and J ends were trimmed by 9 bases and 0 bases, with 14 bases remaining between them. The CDR3 contains 14 residues. The CDR3 sequence: CATSPGHLNTEAFF. As DNA, the CDR3 is TGTGCCACTAGTCCGGGACACCTGAACACTGAAGCTTTCTTT.

The gene calls are TRBV5-1 and TRBJ2-7; D not certain. Deletions cut 6 bases from V and 5 bases from J, with 21 bases between. The CDR3 is 15 amino acids. Looked up from germline, CDR1 is SGHRS and CDR2 is YFSETQ. The CDR3 here is CASTETPSSLDEQYF. DNA for the CDR3: TGCGCCAGCACGGAGACTCCCTCCTCCCTCGACGAGCAGTACTTC.

V and J are TRBV11-2 and TRBJ2-5; D gene uncertain. This CDR3 comprises 13 residues. Germline assignment: CDR1 SGHAT and CDR2 FQNNGV. V lost 3 bases and J lost 7, with 12 bases in between. CDR3 sequence: CASSFGESGTQYF. In DNA, the CDR3 is TGTGCCAGCAGCTTTGGGGAATCGGGGACCCAGTACTTC. The full variable domain, its missing parts supplied by reference TRBV11-2 and TRBJ2-5, is EAGVAQSPRYKIIEKRQSVAFWCNPISGHATLYWYQQILGQGPKLLIQFQNNGVVDDSQLPKDRFSAERLKGVDSTLKIQPAKLEDSAVYLCASSFGESGTQYFGPGTRLLVL.

This clonotype was seen only a few times. The genes are TRBV19 and TRBJ1-1, with D uncertain. Germline V gives CDR1 LNHDA, CDR2 SQIVND (reference sequence). V was shortened by 7 bases and J by 5 bases, with 8 bases between the two germline ends. This CDR3 is 11 amino acids long. This CDR3 reads CASMGWTEAFF. CDR3 sequence (DNA): TGTGCCAGTATGGGGTGGACTGAAGCTTTCTTT.

With regard to this clonotype: The junction does not match germline at one end; this may be a read error. The V gene is TRBV7-6, the J gene TRBJ2-5; 10 bases align to TRBD2. This CDR3 spans 19 amino acids. The germline gives CDR1 SGHVS, CDR2 FNYEAQ. The DNA for the CDR3 is TGTGCCAGCAGCTTAGAAGCTTGGGCTAGCGGGAGAATTGGCGATGAGCAGTCCTTC. It yields the protein CASSLEAWASGRIGDEQSF. The full variable domain, rest sourced from reference TRBV7-6 and TRBJ2-5, is GAGVSQSPRYKVTKRGQDVALRCDPISGHVSLYWYRQALGQGPEFLTYFNYEAQQDKSGLPNDRFSAERPEGSISTLTIQRTEQRDSAMYRCASSLEAWASGRIGDEQSFGPGTRLLVL.

The rearrangement uses TRBV4-3 and TRBJ2-7; TRBD2 aligns across 9 bases. Germline CDR1 reads LGHNA; CDR2 reads YSLEER. The length of the CDR3 is 16 residues. Losses at the gene ends were 4 bases for V and 0 bases for J; bases not matched to a gene: 7. CDR3 region: CASSPGLAHNSYEQYF. The CDR3 nucleotides read TGCGCCAGCAGCCCAGGACTAGCGCACAACTCCTACGAGCAGTACTTC.

The genes are TRBV6-6 and TRBJ1-1, with a tentative D call TRBD1 (5 bases). Germline-derived CDR1 and CDR2 are MNHNY and SVGAGI (reference sequence). This CDR3 is 12 amino acids long. V gave up 10 bases and J gave up 1 base, with 10 bases separating them. CDR3 protein: CATGRGNTEAFF. CDR3 DNA sequence: TGTGCCACAGGGCGCGGGAACACTGAAGCTTTCTTT.

J is TRBJ1-1 and V is TRBV18; D not certain. Germline CDR1 KGHSH, CDR2 LQKENI. V lost 2 bases to trimming and J lost 8 bases, with 9 bases between them. This CDR3 is 12 amino acids long. As DNA, the CDR3 is TGTGCCAGCTCACCAAACAGCCCCGAAGCTTTCTTT. Translated: CASSPNSPEAFF.

About this clonotype: A single base separates this from a much larger clone, so it may be a read error. The chain is built from TRBV5-1 and TRBJ1-1, with D possibly matching TRBD1 (6 bases). The V gene lost 3 bases and the J gene lost 1 base, with 10 bases spanning the gap. In germline, CDR1 is SGHRS, CDR2 YFSETQ. The CDR3 has 14 amino acids. This chain's CDR3 is CASSSGTPNTEAFF. The CDR3 bases are TGCGCCAGCAGCTCCGGGACACCGAACACTGAAGCTTTCTTT.

This clonotype was observed a few times. The V and J genes are TRBV3-1 and TRBJ2-1; the match to TRBD2 covers 7 bases. V was clipped by 2 bases and J by 5 bases; unmatched bases: 9. This CDR3 comprises 16 residues. The germline CDR1 and CDR2 sequences are LGHDT and YNNKEL (reference sequence). The CDR3 loop reads CASSQYTGGIDNEQFF. Written as DNA, the CDR3 is TGTGCCAGCAGCCAATACACGGGGGGTATAGACAATGAGCAGTTCTTC.

The chain combines TRBV5-6 with TRBJ2-5, with D unclear. V was shortened by 3 bases and J by 5 bases, with 11 bases between the two germline ends. Per germline, CDR1 SGHDT and CDR2 YYEEEE. This CDR3 has 13 residues. DNA of the CDR3: TGTGCCAGCAGCTCCCTGGGGTGGGAGACCCAGTACTTC. Its protein is CASSSLGWETQYF. Filled out from reference TRBV5-6 and TRBJ2-5, the complete variable domain reads DAGVTQSPTHLIKTRGQQVTLRCSPKSGHDTVSWYQQALGQGPQFIFQYYEEEERQRGNFPDRFSGHQFPNYSSELNVNALLLGDSALYLCASSSLGWETQYFGPGTRLLVL.

This clonotype has only a few counts. V is TRBV29-1 and J is TRBJ2-5, with 9 bases matching TRBD2. The J call may be in error: the DNA end matches TRBJ2-1 better. Germline CDR1 reads SQVTM; CDR2 reads ANQGSEA. This CDR3 contains 13 residues. CDR3 loop: CSALAGMYNEQFF. The CDR3 nucleotides read TGCAGCGCGCTAGCGGGGATGTACAATGAGCAGTTCTTC.

This sequence joins TRBV6-5 and TRBJ2-7; tentative D call: TRBD2 (6 bases). The CDR3 has 16 residues. Germline loops: CDR1 MNHEY, CDR2 SVGAGI. With 0 bases removed from V and 2 bases from J, the gap between germline ends came to 14 bases. The CDR3 region has the DNA TGTGCCAGCAGTTACTCGGGACTCGAAGCTGCCTACGAGCAGTACTTC. This gives the protein CASSYSGLEAAYEQYF.

The chain links TRBV9 to TRBJ2-1, with D possibly being TRBD2 (5 bases). V was trimmed by 5 bases and J by 8 bases, leaving 14 bases between them. This CDR3 has 13 residues. Germline V gives CDR1 SGDLS, CDR2 YYNGEE. The chain's CDR3 is CASREPEGDEQFF. As DNA, the CDR3 is TGTGCCAGCAGGGAACCCGAGGGCGATGAGCAGTTCTTC.